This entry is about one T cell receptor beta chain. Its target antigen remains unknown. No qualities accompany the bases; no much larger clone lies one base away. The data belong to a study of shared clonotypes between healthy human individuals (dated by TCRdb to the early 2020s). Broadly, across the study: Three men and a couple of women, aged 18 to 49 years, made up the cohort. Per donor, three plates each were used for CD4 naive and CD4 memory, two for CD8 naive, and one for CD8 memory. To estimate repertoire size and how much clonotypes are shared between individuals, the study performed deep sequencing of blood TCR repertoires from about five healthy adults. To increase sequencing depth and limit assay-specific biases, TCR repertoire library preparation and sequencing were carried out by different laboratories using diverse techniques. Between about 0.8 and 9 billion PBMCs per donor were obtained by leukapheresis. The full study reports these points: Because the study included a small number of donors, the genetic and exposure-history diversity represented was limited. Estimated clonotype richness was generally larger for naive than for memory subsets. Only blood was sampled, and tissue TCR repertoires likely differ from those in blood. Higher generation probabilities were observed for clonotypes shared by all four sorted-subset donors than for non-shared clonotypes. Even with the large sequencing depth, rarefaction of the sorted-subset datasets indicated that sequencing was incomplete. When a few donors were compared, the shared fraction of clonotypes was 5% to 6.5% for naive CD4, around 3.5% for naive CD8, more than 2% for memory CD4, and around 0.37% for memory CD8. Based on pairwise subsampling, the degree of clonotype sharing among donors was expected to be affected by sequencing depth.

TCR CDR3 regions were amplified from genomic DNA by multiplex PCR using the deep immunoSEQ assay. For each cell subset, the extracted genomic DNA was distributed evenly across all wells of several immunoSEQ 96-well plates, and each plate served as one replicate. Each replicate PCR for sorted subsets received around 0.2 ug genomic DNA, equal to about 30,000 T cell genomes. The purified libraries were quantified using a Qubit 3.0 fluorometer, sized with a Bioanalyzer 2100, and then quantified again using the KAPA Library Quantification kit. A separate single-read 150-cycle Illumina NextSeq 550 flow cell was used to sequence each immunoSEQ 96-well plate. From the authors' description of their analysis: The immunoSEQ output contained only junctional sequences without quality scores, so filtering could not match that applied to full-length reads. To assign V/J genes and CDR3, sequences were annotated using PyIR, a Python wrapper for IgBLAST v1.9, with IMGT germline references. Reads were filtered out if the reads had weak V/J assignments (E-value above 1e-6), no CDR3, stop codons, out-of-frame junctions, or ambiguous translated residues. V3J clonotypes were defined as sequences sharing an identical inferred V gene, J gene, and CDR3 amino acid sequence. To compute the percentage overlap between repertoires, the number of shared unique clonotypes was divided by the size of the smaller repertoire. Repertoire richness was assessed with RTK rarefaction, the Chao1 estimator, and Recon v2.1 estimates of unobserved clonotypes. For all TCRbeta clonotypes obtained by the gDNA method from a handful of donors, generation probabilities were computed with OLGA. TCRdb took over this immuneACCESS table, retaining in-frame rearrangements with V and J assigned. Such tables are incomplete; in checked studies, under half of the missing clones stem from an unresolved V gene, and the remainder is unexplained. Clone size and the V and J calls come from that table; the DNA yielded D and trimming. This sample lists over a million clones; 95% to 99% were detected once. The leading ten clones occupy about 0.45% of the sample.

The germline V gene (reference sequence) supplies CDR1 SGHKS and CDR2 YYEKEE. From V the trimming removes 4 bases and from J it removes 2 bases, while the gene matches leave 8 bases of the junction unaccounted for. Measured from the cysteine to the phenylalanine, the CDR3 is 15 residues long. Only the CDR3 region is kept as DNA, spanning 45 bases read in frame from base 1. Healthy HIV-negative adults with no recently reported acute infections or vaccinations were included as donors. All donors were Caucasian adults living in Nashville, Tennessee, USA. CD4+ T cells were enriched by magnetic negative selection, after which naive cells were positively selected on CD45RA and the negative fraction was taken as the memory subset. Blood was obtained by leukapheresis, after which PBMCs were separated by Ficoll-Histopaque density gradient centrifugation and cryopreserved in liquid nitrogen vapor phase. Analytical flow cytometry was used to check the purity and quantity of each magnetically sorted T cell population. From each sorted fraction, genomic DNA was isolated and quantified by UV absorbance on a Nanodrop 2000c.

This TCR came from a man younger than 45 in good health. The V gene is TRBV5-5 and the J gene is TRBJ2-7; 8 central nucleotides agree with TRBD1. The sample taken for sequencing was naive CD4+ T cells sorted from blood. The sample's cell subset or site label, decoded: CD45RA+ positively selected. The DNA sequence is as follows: TGTGCCAGCAGCGACCGGGACAGGACCACCTACGAGCAGTACTTC. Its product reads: CASSDRDRTTYEQYF. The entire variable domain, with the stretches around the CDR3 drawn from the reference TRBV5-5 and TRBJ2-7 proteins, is DAGVTQSPTHLIKTRGQQVTLRCSPISGHKSVSWYQQVLGQGPQFIFQYYEKEERGRGNFPDRFSARQFPNYSSELNVNALLLGDSALYLCASSDRDRTTYEQYFGPGTRLTVT.